The 20 T cell receptor beta chains below were found in one sample sequenced in a study of regulatory T cells in long-lasting Graves disease. The time point was: newly diagnosed GD, antithyroid drugs for less than 3 months. The TCR library was made from RNA that had been extracted from PBMCs in TRIzol. In building TCR beta libraries, iRepertoire HTBI primers were used together with Arm-PCR of CDR3 regions. A single record per CDR3 protein comes from TCRdb applying MiXCR to the multiplex PCR reads. This repertoire shows approximately 470,000 distinct CDR3 sequences, 16% found once; its top ten account for over 9%. In addition, the sample was reused for a study of T cells in Graves' hyperthyroidism and ophthalmopathy.

The sample was peripheral blood mononuclear cells (PBMCs), taken at new diagnosis, from a patient treated with antithyroid drugs. These receptor sequences come from a man in his forties with Graves disease.

In its sample, this clonotype was seen many times. This sequence joins TRBV6-1 and TRBJ1-1; D uncertain. The V gene lost 5 bases and the J gene lost 8 bases, with 12 bases spanning the gap. CDR1 MNHNS and CDR2 SASEGT come from the germline V gene. The CDR3 contains 12 residues. CDR3 amino acids: CASSPLTGEAFF. The CDR3, as DNA: TGTGCCAGCAGTCCACTGACGGGAGAAGCTTTCTTT.

V is TRBV9 and J is TRBJ2-3; TRBD1 matches 8 bases. Germline trimming cut 5 bases from V and 5 bases from J; bases unmatched to any gene: 7. The CDR3 is 14 residues long. Germline CDR1 and CDR2: SGDLS and YYNGEE. The CDR3 loop is CASSWAGGQDTQYF. The CDR3 DNA reads as TGTGCCAGCAGTTGGGCAGGGGGCCAAGATACGCAGTATTTT.

Many counts were recorded for this clonotype. The rearrangement links TRBV20-1 to TRBJ1-2; 10 positions agree with TRBD1. With 5 bases clipped from V and 3 bases from J, the junction kept 3 bases outside the gene matches. This CDR3 region has 13 residues. The germline CDR1 and CDR2 sequences are DFQATT and SNEGSKA (reference sequence). CDR3 sequence (DNA): TGCAGTGCTCGGACAGGGGGGGACTATGGCTACACCTTC. Amino acids: CSARTGGDYGYTF.

This clonotype came up many times. The genes are TRBV20-1 and TRBJ1-2; maybe TRBD1 (5 bases). CDR3 length equals 15 residues. Germline CDR1 reads DFQATT; CDR2 reads SNEGSKA (reference sequence). Trimming took off 5 bases at V and 1 base at J, with 17 bases between the two ends. The CDR3 loop reads CSALPIGAINYGYTF. Here the CDR3 DNA reads TGCAGTGCTCTGCCCATCGGGGCAATTAACTATGGCTACACCTTC.

This rearrangement joins TRBV2 to TRBJ2-1, with D possibly TRBD2 on 6 matching bases. Trimming stripped 2 bases from V and 0 bases from J, with 11 bases between. This CDR3 has 16 amino acids. Germline V gives CDR1 SNHLY, CDR2 FYNNEI. The CDR3 reads CASSESSASSYNEQFF. DNA of the CDR3: TGTGCCAGCAGTGAATCTAGCGCCAGCTCCTACAATGAGCAGTTCTTC. Drawing the rest from reference TRBV2 and TRBJ2-1, the complete variable domain is EPEVTQTPSHQVTQMGQEVILRCVPISNHLYFYWYRQILGQKVEFLVSFYNNEISEKSEIFDDQFSVERPDGSNFTLKIRSTKLEDSAMYFCASSESSASSYNEQFFGPGTRLTVL.

CDR3 sequence: CASSTLTDYYGYTF. The CDR3, as DNA: TGTGCCAGTAGTACCCTGACAGATTACTATGGCTACACCTTC. This sequence joins TRBV19 and TRBJ1-2, with a weak D call TRBD1 (5 bases). V shed 4 bases and J shed 3 bases, with 12 bases lying between them. This CDR3 has 14 amino acids. Germline CDR1 is LNHDA and CDR2 is SQIVND (reference sequence).

This clonotype was counted between two and nine times. A much bigger clone sits one base away, suggesting this may be a read error. V usage is TRBV6-1 and J usage is TRBJ2-2; TRBD1 matches at 10 bases. The CDR3 is 15 residues long. Germline assignment: CDR1 MNHNS and CDR2 SASEGT. CDR3 in amino acids: CASSIRDRGTGELLF. The CDR3 coding sequence is TGTGCCAGCAGTATCCGGGACAGGGGTACCGGGGAGCTGCTTTTT.

This clonotype was observed many times. V is TRBV7-9 and J is TRBJ2-1; 9 nucleotides align to TRBD1. The V gene's germline CDR1 is SEHNR and CDR2 FQNEAQ (reference sequence). The CDR3 extends over 15 amino acids. The J segment lost 10 bases and the V segment lost 1 base, leaving 8 bases of the junction unmatched. This CDR3 reads CASSLGGQGFREQFF. In DNA, the CDR3 is TGTGCCAGCAGCTTAGGAGGACAGGGGTTTCGGGAGCAGTTCTTC.

Only a few counts were recorded for this clonotype. This sequence joins TRBV7-9 and TRBJ1-1, with D perhaps TRBD1 (5 bases). The CDR3 contains 13 residues. V lost 5 bases to trimming and J lost 11 bases, with 18 bases between them. Per germline, CDR1 SEHNR and CDR2 FQNEAQ (reference sequence). This CDR3 reads CASSQDTSRRAFF. The DNA of the CDR3 is TGTGCCAGCAGCCAGGACACATCTCGTAGGGCTTTCTTT. Looking up the rest from reference TRBV7-9 and TRBJ1-1 gives the full variable domain: DTGVSQNPRHKITKRGQNVTFRCDPISEHNRLYWYRQTLGQGPEFLTYFQNEAQLEKSRLLSDRFSAERPKGSFSTLEIQRTEQGDSAMYLCASSQDTSRRAFFGQGTRLTVV.

This clonotype showed up many times. The CDR3 is CASTERPPGGEQYF. CDR3 nucleotide sequence: TGTGCCAGCACGGAGCGCCCGCCCGGAGGTGAGCAGTACTTC. The rearrangement uses TRBV2 and TRBJ2-7; possible D gene TRBD2, 5 bases. Germline V CDR1 and CDR2: SNHLY, FYNNEI. The V and J ends lost 7 bases and 7 bases respectively, with 20 bases between them. This CDR3 has 14 residues.

The sample holds a few counts of this clonotype. The rearrangement joins TRBV15 to TRBJ1-1; 7 bases are a match to TRBD1. The germline gives CDR1 LNHNV, CDR2 YYDKDF (reference sequence). This CDR3 contains 16 residues. The trim removed 0 bases at V and 5 bases at J, leaving 9 bases unmatched. The CDR3 DNA sequence: TGTGCCACCAGCAGAGACTTAAACAGGGGCGGAACTGAAGCTTTCTTT. Its translation: CATSRDLNRGGTEAFF.

This clonotype occurred many times. J is TRBJ1-1 and V is TRBV5-1; 7 bases fit TRBD1. V lost 0 bases, J lost 5 bases, and 4 bases stayed unmatched. There are 14 residues in the CDR3. Germline CDR1 is SGHRS and CDR2 is YFSETQ. CDR3 nucleotides: TGCGCCAGCAGCTTGGAGGCCAGGGGGACTGAAGCTTTCTTT. Translation: CASSLEARGTEAFF.

There are many counts of this clonotype. The DNA for the CDR3 is TGTGCCAGCAGCTTAGTCAAAGGGGGAGGAGAAGCTTTCTTT. As protein: CASSLVKGGGEAFF. The chain links TRBV11-2 to TRBJ1-1; TRBD1 might be the D (6 bases). Germline lookup yields CDR1 SGHAT and CDR2 FQNNGV. The CDR3 is made up of 14 amino acids. V was pared by 1 base and J by 8 bases, with 14 bases between.

This rearrangement joins TRBV20-1 to TRBJ1-5, with 8 bases that match TRBD1. The V gene's germline CDR1 is DFQATT and CDR2 SNEGSKA (reference sequence). V shed 6 bases and J 1 base; nucleotides not matched to a gene: 17. The CDR3 sequence is 18 residues long. DNA for the CDR3: TGCAGTGCCTTAGTTAGAGGACAGGGAGGAGGAAGCAATCAGCCCCAGCATTTT. Translation: CSALVRGQGGGSNQPQHF.

This clonotype was seen repeatedly, ten times or more. V gene TRBV28 combines with J gene TRBJ2-2; 8 nucleotides agree with TRBD1. The germline CDR1 and CDR2 sequences are MDHEN and SYDVKM. This CDR3 has 15 amino acids. After removal of 7 bases from V and 5 bases from J, the junction contained 9 bases not matched to a gene. This CDR3 reads CASTRQGTFTGELFF. CDR3 nucleotide sequence: TGTGCCAGCACGAGACAGGGGACCTTTACCGGGGAGCTGTTTTTT.

This clonotype was picked up many times. The chain couples TRBV18 to TRBJ2-4; TRBD2 aligns across 7 bases. This CDR3 region has 16 residues. Trimming took 8 bases from V and 2 from J; bases not matched to a gene: 12. Germline lookup yields CDR1 KGHSH and CDR2 LQKENI. The CDR3 protein is CASTLEGGKTKNIQYF. In DNA form, the CDR3 reads TGTGCCAGCACCCTCGAGGGAGGGAAAACCAAAAACATTCAGTACTTC. The full variable domain, its missing parts supplied by reference TRBV18 and TRBJ2-4, is NAGVMQNPRHLVRRRGQEARLRCSPMKGHSHVYWYRQLPEEGLKFMVYLQKENIIDESGMPKERFSAEFPKEGPSILRIQQVVRGDSAAYFCASTLEGGKTKNIQYFGAGTRLSVL.

Of note for this clonotype: A much more abundant neighbour one base away suggests this may be a read error. The V gene is TRBV6-9, the J gene TRBJ2-1; 9 nucleotides match TRBD2. V trimming: 3 bases; J trimming: 13 bases; junction bases outside the gene matches: 10. CDR1 and CDR2 from the germline V gene are MNHGY and SVAAGI. The CDR3 contains 14 residues. CDR3 region: CASSYAGGTETQFF. The CDR3 DNA sequence: TGTGCCAGCAGTTACGCGGGAGGGACGGAGACCCAGTTCTTC.

The chain employs TRBV7-3 and TRBJ1-3; D is unclear. In germline, CDR1 is SGHTA, CDR2 FQGTGA. Trimming removed 1 base from V and 3 bases from J, with 7 bases in between. The CDR3 runs 14 residues. The CDR3 is CASSLNSVGNTIYF. The CDR3 DNA follows: TGTGCCAGCAGCTTAAATTCAGTTGGAAACACCATATATTTT.

This clonotype showed up many times. This sequence joins TRBV10-3 and TRBJ2-5; unclear D gene. The CDR3 loop spans 12 amino acids. V lost 4 bases, J lost 9 bases, and 12 bases lay in between. Germline CDR1 and CDR2: ENHRY and SYGVKD. The CDR3 region has the DNA TGTGCCATCAGTGGAGTAGATCGTCCCCAGTACTTC. Encoded protein: CAISGVDRPQYF.

This clonotype was detected a few times. The chain couples TRBV29-1 to TRBJ2-5; D not certain. The CDR3 has 10 residues. Deletions cut 6 bases from V and 4 bases from J, with 6 bases between. Germline-derived CDR1 and CDR2 are SQVTM and ANQGSEA. CDR3 nucleotide sequence: TGCAGCGTAAATATAGAGACCCAGTACTTC. Translation: CSVNIETQYF.